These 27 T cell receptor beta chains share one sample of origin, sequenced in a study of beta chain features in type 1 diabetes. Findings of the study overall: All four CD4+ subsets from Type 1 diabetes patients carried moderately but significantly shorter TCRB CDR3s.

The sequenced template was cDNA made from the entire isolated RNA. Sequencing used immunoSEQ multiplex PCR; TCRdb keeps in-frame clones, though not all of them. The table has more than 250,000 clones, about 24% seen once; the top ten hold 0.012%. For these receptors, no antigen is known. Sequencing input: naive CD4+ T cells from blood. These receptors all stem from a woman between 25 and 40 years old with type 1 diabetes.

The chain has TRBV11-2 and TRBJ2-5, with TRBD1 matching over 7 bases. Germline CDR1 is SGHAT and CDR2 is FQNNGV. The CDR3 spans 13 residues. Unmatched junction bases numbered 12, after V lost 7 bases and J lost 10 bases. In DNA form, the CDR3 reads TGTGCCAGCACCCTCCGGGACAGAGAACTCCAGTACTTC. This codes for CASTLRDRELQYF.

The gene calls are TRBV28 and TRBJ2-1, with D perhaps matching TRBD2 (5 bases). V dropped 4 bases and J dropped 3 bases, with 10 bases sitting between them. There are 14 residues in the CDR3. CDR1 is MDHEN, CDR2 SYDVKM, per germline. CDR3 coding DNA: TGTGCCAGCAGTTCGGGGTTTTTCTACAATGAGCAGTTCTTC. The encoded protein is CASSSGFFYNEQFF.

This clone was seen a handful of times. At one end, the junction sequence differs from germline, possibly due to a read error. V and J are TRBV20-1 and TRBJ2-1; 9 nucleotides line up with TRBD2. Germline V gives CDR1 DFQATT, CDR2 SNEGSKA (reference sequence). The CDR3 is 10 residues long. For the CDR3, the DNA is TGCAGTGCTAGGGCGGGAGGGAAAGTCTTC. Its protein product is CSARAGGKVF.

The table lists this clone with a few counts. CDR3 residues: CASSLGAGLGGYTF. In DNA form, the CDR3 reads TGCGCCAGCAGCTTAGGGGCCGGGCTGGGAGGCTACACCTTC. The chain combines TRBV5-1 with TRBJ1-2; TRBD1 might be the D (5 bases). This CDR3 spans 14 amino acids. From germline, CDR1 is SGHRS and CDR2 YFSETQ. V lost 2 bases to trimming and J lost 8 bases, with 16 bases between them.

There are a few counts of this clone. The CDR3 DNA is TGTGCCAGCATACCCGGGGTCTCCTACAATGAGCAGTTCTTC. Encoded protein: CASIPGVSYNEQFF. The chain combines TRBV28 with TRBJ2-1, with D perhaps TRBD2 (5 bases). V lost 7 bases and J 0 bases, leaving 10 bases between the germline ends. The CDR3 extends over 14 amino acids. CDR1 is MDHEN, CDR2 SYDVKM, per germline.

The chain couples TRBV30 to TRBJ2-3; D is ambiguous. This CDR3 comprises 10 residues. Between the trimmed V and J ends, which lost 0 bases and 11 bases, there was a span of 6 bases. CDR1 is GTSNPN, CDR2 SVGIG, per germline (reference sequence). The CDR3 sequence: CAWSVQVQYF. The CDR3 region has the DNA TGTGCCTGGAGTGTACAAGTGCAGTATTTT.

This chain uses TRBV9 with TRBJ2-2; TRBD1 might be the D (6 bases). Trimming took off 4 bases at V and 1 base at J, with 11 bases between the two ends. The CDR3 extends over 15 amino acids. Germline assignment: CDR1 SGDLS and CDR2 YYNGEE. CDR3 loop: CASSSGQLNTGELFF. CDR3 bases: TGTGCCAGCAGCTCGGGACAACTGAACACCGGGGAGCTGTTTTTT.

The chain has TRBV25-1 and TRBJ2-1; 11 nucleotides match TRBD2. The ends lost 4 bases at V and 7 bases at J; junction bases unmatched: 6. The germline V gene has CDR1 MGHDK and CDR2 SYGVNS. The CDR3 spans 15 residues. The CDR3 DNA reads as TGTGCCAGCAGTGCACTAGCGGGAGCGGGAAATGAGCAGTTCTTC. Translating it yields CASSALAGAGNEQFF.

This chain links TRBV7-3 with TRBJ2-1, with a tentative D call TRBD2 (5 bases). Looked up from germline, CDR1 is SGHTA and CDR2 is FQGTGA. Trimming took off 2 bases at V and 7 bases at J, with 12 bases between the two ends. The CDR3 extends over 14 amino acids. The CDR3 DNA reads TGTGCCAGCAGCTTATTCGGGAACCGTAATGAGCAGTTCTTC. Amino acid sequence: CASSLFGNRNEQFF. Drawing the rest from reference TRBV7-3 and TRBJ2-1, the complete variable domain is GAGVSQTPSNKVTEKGKYVELRCDPISGHTALYWYRQSLGQGPEFLIYFQGTGAADDSGLPNDRFFAVRPEGSVSTLKIQRTERGDSAVYLCASSLFGNRNEQFFGPGTRLTVL.

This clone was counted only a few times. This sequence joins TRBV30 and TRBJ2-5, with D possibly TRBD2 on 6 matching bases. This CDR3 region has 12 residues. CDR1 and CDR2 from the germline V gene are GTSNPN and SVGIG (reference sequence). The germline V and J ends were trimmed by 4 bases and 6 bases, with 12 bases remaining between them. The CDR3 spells CAWNAGMKTQYF. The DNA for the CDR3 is TGTGCCTGGAATGCGGGGATGAAGACCCAGTACTTC.

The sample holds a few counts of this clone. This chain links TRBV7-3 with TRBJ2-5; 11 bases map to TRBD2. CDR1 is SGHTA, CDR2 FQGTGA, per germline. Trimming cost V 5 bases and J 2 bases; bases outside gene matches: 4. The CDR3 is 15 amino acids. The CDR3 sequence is CASSVGTSGQETQYF. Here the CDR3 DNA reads TGTGCCAGCAGCGTGGGGACTAGCGGACAAGAGACCCAGTACTTC.

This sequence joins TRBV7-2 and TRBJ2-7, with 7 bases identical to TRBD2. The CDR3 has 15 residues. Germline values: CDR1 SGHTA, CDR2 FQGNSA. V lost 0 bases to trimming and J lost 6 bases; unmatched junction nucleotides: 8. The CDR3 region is CASSLAGGPQSEQYF. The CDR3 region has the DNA TGTGCCAGCAGCTTAGCGGGAGGGCCTCAATCCGAGCAGTACTTC.

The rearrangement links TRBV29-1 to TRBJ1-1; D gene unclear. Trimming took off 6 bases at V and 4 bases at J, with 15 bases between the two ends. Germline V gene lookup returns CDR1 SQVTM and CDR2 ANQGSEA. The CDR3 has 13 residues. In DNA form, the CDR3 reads TGCAGCGTGCGGATAGTAGGAGGCACTGAAGCTTTCTTT. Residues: CSVRIVGGTEAFF.

DNA for the CDR3: TGTGCCAGCAGTCTACGTTTGACTAGCGGGAAACCAGAGCTGTTTTTT. It translates to CASSLRLTSGKPELFF. The genes are TRBV27 and TRBJ2-2; 11 positions agree with TRBD2. The J segment lost 11 bases and the V segment lost 5 bases, leaving 13 bases of the junction unmatched. From germline, CDR1 is MNHEY and CDR2 SMNVEV (reference sequence). There are 16 residues in the CDR3.

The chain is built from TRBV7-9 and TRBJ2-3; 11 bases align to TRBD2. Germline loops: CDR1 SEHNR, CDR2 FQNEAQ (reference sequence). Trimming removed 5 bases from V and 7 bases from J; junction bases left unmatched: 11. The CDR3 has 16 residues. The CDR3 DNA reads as TGTGCCAGCAGCCGCGGGACTAGCGGAGGGGGTAATACGCAGTATTTT. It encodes CASSRGTSGGGNTQYF.

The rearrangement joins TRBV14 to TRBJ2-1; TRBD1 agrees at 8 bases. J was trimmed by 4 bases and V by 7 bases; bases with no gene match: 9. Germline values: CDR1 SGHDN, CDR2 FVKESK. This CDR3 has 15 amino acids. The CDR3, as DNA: TGTGCCAGCACCCCGGGGACAGGAAAATACAATGAGCAGTTCTTC. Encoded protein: CASTPGTGKYNEQFF.

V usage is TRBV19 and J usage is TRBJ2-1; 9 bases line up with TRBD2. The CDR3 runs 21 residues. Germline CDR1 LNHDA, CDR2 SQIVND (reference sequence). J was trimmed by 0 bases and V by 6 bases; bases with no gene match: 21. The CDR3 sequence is CASSPHGLAGYTRSSYNEQFF. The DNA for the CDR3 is TGTGCCAGTAGCCCTCATGGCCTAGCGGGATATACCAGAAGCTCCTACAATGAGCAGTTCTTC.

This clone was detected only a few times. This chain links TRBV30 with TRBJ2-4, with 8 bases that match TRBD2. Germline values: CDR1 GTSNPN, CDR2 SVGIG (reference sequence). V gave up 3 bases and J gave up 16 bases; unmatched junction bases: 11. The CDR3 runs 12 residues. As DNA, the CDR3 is TGTGCCTGGAGCAACGATGGGACTAGGTCTTACTTC. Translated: CAWSNDGTRSYF.

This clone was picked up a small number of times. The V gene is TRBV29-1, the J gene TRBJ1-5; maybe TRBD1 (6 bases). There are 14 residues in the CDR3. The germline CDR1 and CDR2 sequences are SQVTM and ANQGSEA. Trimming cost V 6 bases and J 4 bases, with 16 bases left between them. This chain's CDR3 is CSVAAGDGNQPQHF. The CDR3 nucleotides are TGCAGCGTGGCGGCAGGGGATGGGAATCAGCCCCAGCATTTT.

The CDR3 sequence: CSVGQGTINNEQFF. DNA of the CDR3: TGCAGCGTCGGACAGGGAACAATCAACAATGAGCAGTTCTTC. The rearrangement joins TRBV29-1 to TRBJ2-1; 8 bases are a match to TRBD1. Unmatched junction bases numbered 9, after V lost 6 bases and J lost 5 bases. CDR1 and CDR2 (germline): SQVTM, ANQGSEA. The CDR3 contains 14 residues.

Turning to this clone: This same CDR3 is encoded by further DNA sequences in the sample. The DNA of the CDR3 is TGTGCCAGCAGCCTCACTAGCACAGATACGCAGTATTTT. Amino acids: CASSLTSTDTQYF. The V call is TRBV5-4, the J call TRBJ2-3, with D unclear. V dropped 4 bases and J dropped 0 bases, with 6 bases sitting between them. Looked up from germline, CDR1 is SGHNT and CDR2 is YYREEE (reference sequence). This CDR3 comprises 13 residues. The entire variable domain, with the rest obtained from reference TRBV5-4 and TRBJ2-3, is as follows: ETGVTQSPTHLIKTRGQQVTLRCSSQSGHNTVSWYQQALGQGPQFIFQYYREEENGRGNFPPRFSGLQFPNYSSELNVNALELDDSALYLCASSLTSTDTQYFGPGTRLTVL.

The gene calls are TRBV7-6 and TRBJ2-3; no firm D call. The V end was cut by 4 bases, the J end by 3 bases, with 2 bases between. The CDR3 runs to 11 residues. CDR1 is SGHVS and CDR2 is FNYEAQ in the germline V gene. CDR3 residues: CASSSTDTQYF. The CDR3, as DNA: TGTGCCAGCAGCTCGACAGATACGCAGTATTTT.

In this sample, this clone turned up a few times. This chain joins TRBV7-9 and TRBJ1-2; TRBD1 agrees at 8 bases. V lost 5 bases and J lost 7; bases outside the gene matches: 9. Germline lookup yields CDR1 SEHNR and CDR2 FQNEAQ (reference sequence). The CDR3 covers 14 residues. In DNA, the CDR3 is TGTGCCAGCAGCCCCAGCGGACAGGGTCTTGGCTACACCTTC. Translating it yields CASSPSGQGLGYTF.

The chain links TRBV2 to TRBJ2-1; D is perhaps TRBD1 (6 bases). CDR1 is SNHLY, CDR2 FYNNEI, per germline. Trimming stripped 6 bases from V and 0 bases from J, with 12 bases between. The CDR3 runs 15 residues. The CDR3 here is CASRAQGSSYNEQFF. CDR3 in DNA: TGTGCCAGCAGGGCACAGGGCAGCTCCTACAATGAGCAGTTCTTC.

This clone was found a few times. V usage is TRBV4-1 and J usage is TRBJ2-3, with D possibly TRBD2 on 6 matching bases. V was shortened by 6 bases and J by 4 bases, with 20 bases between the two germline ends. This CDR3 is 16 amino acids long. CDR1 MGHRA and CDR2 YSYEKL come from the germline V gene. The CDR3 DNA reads TGCGCCAGCAGAAAGGGGACTCCGAGGTGGTCAGATACGCAGTATTTT. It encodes CASRKGTPRWSDTQYF.

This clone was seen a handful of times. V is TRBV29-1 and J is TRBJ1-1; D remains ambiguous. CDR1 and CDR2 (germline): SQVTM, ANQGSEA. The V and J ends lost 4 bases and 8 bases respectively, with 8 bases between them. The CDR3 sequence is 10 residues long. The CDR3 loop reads CSVGWREAFF. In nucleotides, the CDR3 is TGCAGCGTTGGATGGAGAGAAGCTTTCTTT.

CDR3 nucleotide sequence: TGTGCCTGGAGTCCCAGTGAAAAACTGTTTTTT. Protein: CAWSPSEKLFF. The gene calls are TRBV30 and TRBJ1-4; D not resolved. Germline V gene sequence: CDR1 GTSNPN, CDR2 SVGIG (reference sequence). This CDR3 comprises 11 residues. Trimming took off 2 bases at V and 7 bases at J, with 5 bases between the two ends.